Listed here are 6 T cell receptor beta chains from one sample, sequenced in a study of blood T cell dynamics during melanoma immunotherapy. The sample's time point: pre-treatment baseline. Libraries were prepared by immunoSEQ multiplex PCR; TCRdb keeps only in-frame clonotypes and omits some of them. The sample has around 6,600 clones; around three quarters are singletons. This material consisted of blood, taken from a patient treated with checkpoint blockade. The receptor source for this set is a human donor with melanoma.

This chain uses TRBV27 with TRBJ2-7; 8 bases fit TRBD1. After removal of 2 bases from V and 2 bases from J, the junction contained 2 bases not matched to a gene. Germline-derived CDR1 and CDR2 are MNHEY and SMNVEV (reference sequence). CDR3 length equals 14 residues. The CDR3 region has the DNA TGTGCCAGCAGTTTAGGGACAGGTGCCTACGAGCAGTACTTC. This translates into CASSLGTGAYEQYF.

The rearrangement links TRBV11-2 to TRBJ2-7; TRBD1 or TRBD2 may be the D gene (5 bases each). Trimming left V 8 bases short and J 2 bases short, with 19 bases between. This CDR3 spans 15 amino acids. CDR1 SGHAT and CDR2 FQNNGV come from the germline V gene. The CDR3 DNA sequence: TGTGCCAGCCGTAAAACCGGGACGGCGACCTACGAGCAGTACTTC. Residues: CASRKTGTATYEQYF.

V usage is TRBV18 and J usage is TRBJ2-7; 8 bases fit TRBD1. V dropped 6 bases and J dropped 3; count of bases not matched to a gene: 7. The CDR3 length is 14 residues. In germline, CDR1 is KGHSH, CDR2 LQKENI. CDR3 nucleotide sequence: TGTGCCAGCTCGCGGACAGGGAACAGCTACGAGCAGTACTTC. Encoded protein: CASSRTGNSYEQYF.

The V and J genes are TRBV2 and TRBJ1-2, with 9 bases aligning to TRBD1. The length of the CDR3 is 14 residues. The V gene's germline CDR1 is SNHLY and CDR2 FYNNEI. Losses at the gene ends were 9 bases for V and 4 bases for J; bases not matched to a gene: 9. The CDR3 sequence: CASLTGGSGYGYTF. CDR3 DNA sequence: TGTGCCAGTCTTACAGGGGGCTCAGGCTATGGCTACACCTTC.

The rearrangement links TRBV7-8 to TRBJ1-2; tentative D call: TRBD1 (6 bases). There are 15 residues in the CDR3. Per the germline V gene, CDR1 is SGHVS and CDR2 is FQNEAQ. V lost 2 bases and J 8 bases, leaving 18 bases between the germline ends. The DNA of the CDR3 is TGTGCCAGCAGCTTATATTCAGGGGCGGGAAACGGCTACACCTTC. Its translation is CASSLYSGAGNGYTF.

The chain combines TRBV5-1 with TRBJ2-7; TRBD2 aligns across 8 bases. Germline V gene sequence: CDR1 SGHRS, CDR2 YFSETQ. V gave up 0 bases and J gave up 6 bases; unmatched junction bases: 8. The CDR3 is 15 amino acids. As DNA, the CDR3 is TGCGCCAGCAGCTTGGAAGGCGGGAGGAGGTTCGAGCAGTACTTC. Protein: CASSLEGGRRFEQYF.